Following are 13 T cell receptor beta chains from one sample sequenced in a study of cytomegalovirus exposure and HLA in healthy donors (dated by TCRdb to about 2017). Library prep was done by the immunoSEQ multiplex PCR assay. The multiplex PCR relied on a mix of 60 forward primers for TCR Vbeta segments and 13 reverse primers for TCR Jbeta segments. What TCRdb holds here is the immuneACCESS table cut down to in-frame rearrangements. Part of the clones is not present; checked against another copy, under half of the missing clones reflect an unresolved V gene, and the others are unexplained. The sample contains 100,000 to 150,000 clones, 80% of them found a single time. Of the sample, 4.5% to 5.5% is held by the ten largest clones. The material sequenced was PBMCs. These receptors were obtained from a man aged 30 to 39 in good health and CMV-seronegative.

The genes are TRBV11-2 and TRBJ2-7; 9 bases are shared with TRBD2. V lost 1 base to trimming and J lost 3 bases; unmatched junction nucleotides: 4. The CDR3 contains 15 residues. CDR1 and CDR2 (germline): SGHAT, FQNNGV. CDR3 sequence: CASSLALAGNYEQYF. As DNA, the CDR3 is TGTGCCAGCAGCTTAGCACTAGCGGGTAACTACGAGCAGTACTTC.

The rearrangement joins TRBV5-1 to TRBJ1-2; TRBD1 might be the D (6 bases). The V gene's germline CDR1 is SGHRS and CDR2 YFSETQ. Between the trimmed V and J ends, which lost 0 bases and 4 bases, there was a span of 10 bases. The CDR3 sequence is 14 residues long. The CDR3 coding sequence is TGCGCCAGCAGCTTGGACGTAGGGGGCTATGGCTACACCTTC. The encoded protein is CASSLDVGGYGYTF.

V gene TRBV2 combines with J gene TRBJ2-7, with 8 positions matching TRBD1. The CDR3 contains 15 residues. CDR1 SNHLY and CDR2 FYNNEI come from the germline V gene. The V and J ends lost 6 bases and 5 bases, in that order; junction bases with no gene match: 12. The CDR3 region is CASRATRGLINEQYF. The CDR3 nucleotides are TGTGCCAGCAGGGCTACCAGGGGGCTGATCAACGAGCAGTACTTC.

CDR3 sequence: CASSQDSPGLARGANTGELFF. The CDR3 DNA reads as TGCGCCAGCAGCCAAGATTCCCCAGGACTAGCGAGGGGGGCGAACACCGGGGAGCTGTTTTTT. This chain connects TRBV4-3 to TRBJ2-2; 9 bases fit TRBD2. This CDR3 is 21 amino acids long. Germline CDR1 and CDR2: LGHNA and YSLEER. V shed 0 bases, J shed 0 bases, and the junction held 14 bases outside the gene matches.

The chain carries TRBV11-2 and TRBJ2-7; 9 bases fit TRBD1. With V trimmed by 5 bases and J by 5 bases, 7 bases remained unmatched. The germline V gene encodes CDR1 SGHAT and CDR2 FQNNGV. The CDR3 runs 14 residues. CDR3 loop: CASSLGTGINEQYF. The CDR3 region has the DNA TGTGCCAGCAGCCTCGGGACAGGGATTAACGAGCAGTACTTC. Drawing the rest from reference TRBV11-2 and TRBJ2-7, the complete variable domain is EAGVAQSPRYKIIEKRQSVAFWCNPISGHATLYWYQQILGQGPKLLIQFQNNGVVDDSQLPKDRFSAERLKGVDSTLKIQPAKLEDSAVYLCASSLGTGINEQYFGPGTRLTVT.

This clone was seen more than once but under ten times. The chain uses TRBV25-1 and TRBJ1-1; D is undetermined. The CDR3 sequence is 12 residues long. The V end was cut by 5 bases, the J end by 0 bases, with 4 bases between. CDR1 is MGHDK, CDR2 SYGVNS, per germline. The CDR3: CASSNMNTEAFF. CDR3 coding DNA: TGTGCCAGCAGTAACATGAACACTGAAGCTTTCTTT. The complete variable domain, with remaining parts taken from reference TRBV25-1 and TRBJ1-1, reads EADIYQTPRYLVIGTGKKITLECSQTMGHDKMYWYQQDPGMELHLIHYSYGVNSTEKGDLSSESTVSRIRTEHFPLTLESARPSHTSQYLCASSNMNTEAFFGQGTRLTVV.

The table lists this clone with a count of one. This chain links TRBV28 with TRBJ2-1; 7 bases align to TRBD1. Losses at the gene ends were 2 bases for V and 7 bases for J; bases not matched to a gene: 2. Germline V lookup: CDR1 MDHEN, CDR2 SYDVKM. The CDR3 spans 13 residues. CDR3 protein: CASSLPRGNEQFF. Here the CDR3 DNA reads TGTGCCAGCAGTTTACCCAGGGGGAATGAGCAGTTCTTC. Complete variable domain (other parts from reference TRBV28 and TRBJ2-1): DVKVTQSSRYLVKRTGEKVFLECVQDMDHENMFWYRQDPGLGLRLIYFSYDVKMKEKGDIPEGYSVSREKKERFSLILESASTNQTSMYLCASSLPRGNEQFFGPGTRLTVL.

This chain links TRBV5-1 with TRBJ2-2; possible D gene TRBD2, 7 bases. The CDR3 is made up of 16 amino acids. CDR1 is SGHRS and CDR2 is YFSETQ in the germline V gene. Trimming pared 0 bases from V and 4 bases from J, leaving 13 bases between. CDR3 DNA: TGCGCCAGCAGCTTGGTGGGGGGGCGGACCACCGGGGAGCTGTTTTTT. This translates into CASSLVGGRTTGELFF.

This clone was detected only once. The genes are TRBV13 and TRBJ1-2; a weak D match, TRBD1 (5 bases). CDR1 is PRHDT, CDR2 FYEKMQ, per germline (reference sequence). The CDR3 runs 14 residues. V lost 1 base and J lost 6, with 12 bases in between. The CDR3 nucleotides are TGTGCCAGCAGCTTAGATTCAGGGCGTAATGGCTACACCTTC. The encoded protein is CASSLDSGRNGYTF.

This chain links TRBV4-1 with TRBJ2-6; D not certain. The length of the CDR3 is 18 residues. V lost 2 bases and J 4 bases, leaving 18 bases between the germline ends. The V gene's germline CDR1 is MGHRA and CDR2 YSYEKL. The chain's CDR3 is CASSQPPARYSGANVLTF. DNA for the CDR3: TGCGCCAGCAGCCAACCCCCCGCCAGGTACTCAGGGGCCAACGTCCTGACTTTC.

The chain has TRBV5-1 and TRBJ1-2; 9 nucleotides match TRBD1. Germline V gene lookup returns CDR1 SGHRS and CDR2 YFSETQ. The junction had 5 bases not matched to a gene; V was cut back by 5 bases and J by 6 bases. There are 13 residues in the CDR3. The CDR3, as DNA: TGCGCCAGCAGTGGTTGGACAGGGGATGGCTACACCTTC. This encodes CASSGWTGDGYTF. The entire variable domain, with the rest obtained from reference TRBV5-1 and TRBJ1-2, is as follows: KAGVTQTPRYLIKTRGQQVTLSCSPISGHRSVSWYQQTPGQGLQFLFEYFSETQRNKGNFPGRFSGRQFSNSRSEMNVSTLELGDSALYLCASSGWTGDGYTFGSGTRLTVV.

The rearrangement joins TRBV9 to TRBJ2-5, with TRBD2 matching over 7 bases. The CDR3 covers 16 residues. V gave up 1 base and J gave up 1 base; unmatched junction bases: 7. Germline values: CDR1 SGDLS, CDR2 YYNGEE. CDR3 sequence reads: CASSVLPGTTQETQYF. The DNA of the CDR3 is TGTGCCAGCAGCGTACTGCCCGGGACTACCCAAGAGACCCAGTACTTC.

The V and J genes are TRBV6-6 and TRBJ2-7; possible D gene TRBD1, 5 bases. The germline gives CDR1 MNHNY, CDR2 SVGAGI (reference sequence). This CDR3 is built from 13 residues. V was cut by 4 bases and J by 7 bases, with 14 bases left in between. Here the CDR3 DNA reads TGTGCCAGCAGTTCGACGGGCTCAGGGGAGCAGTACTTC. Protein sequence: CASSSTGSGEQYF.